The 25 T cell receptor beta chains reported below all come from one sample, sequenced in a study of T cell responses to AZD1222 COVID-19 vaccine. Method: immunoSEQ multiplex PCR; TCRdb's copy keeps in-frame clones and lacks some. The repertoire holds roughly 120,000 clones, 86% seen once, with under 3% in the top ten. The sequenced sample was peripheral blood, obtained 28 days after the second AZD1222 dose. The receptors originated from an adult who received the AZD1222 COVID-19 vaccine.

The chain couples TRBV7-2 to TRBJ1-1; D call uncertain. Trimming stripped 5 bases from V and 0 bases from J, with 16 bases between. The CDR3 has 16 amino acids. Germline values: CDR1 SGHTA, CDR2 FQGNSA. The CDR3 protein is CASSRRPNPVNTEAFF. CDR3 nucleotides: TGTGCCAGCAGCAGACGGCCGAACCCCGTGAACACTGAAGCTTTCTTT.

V gene TRBV10-3 combines with J gene TRBJ1-6; D gene ambiguous. The germline V gene encodes CDR1 ENHRY and CDR2 SYGVKD. The CDR3 spans 13 residues. V lost 3 bases to trimming and J lost 10 bases, with 10 bases between them. The chain's CDR3 is CAISEIGLSPLHF. The CDR3, as DNA: TGTGCCATCAGTGAAATTGGGTTATCACCCCTCCACTTT.

The chain uses TRBV4-1 and TRBJ2-1; 7 bases are a match to TRBD2. Germline-derived CDR1 and CDR2 are MGHRA and YSYEKL. The ends lost 2 bases at V and 8 bases at J; junction bases unmatched: 12. The CDR3 loop spans 16 amino acids. CDR3 in amino acids: CASSQSTGTNTDEQFF. The CDR3 region has the DNA TGCGCCAGCAGCCAATCTACCGGGACTAACACCGATGAGCAGTTCTTC.

The V and J genes are TRBV18 and TRBJ2-7; 9 nucleotides agree with TRBD1. Per germline, CDR1 KGHSH and CDR2 LQKENI. The trim removed 1 base at V and 3 bases at J, leaving 7 bases unmatched. This CDR3 is 16 amino acids long. The CDR3 sequence is CASSPRAGTGFYEQYF. The DNA of the CDR3 is TGTGCCAGCTCACCACGGGCTGGGACAGGGTTCTACGAGCAGTACTTC.

The chain couples TRBV3-1 (or the pseudogene TRBV3-2) to TRBJ2-1, with 11 bases fitting TRBD2. CDR1 is LGHDT and CDR2 is YNNKEL in the germline V gene (reference sequence). The CDR3 consists of 17 residues. J lost 4 bases, V lost 1 base, and 6 bases had no gene match. CDR3 residues: CASSQAPGLAVYNEQFF. CDR3 sequence (DNA): TGTGCCAGCAGCCAAGCCCCGGGACTAGCGGTATACAATGAGCAGTTCTTC.

This chain uses TRBV7-9 with TRBJ2-1; TRBD2 matches at 9 bases. The germline gives CDR1 SEHNR, CDR2 FQNEAQ (reference sequence). The CDR3 consists of 14 residues. V dropped 2 bases and J dropped 8; count of bases not matched to a gene: 4. The chain's CDR3 is CASSLPGTSHEQFF. The CDR3 DNA follows: TGTGCCAGCAGCTTACCCGGGACTAGCCATGAGCAGTTCTTC.

This clone showed up just once. The rearrangement links TRBV6-2 or TRBV6-3 to TRBJ2-1; D gene uncertain. CDR1 and CDR2 from the germline V gene are MNHEY and SVGEGT. The V end lost 2 bases, the J end lost 9 bases, and 8 bases lay between the germline ends. The CDR3 extends over 12 amino acids. The CDR3 DNA reads as TGTGCCAGCAGTTACCCTGAACCTGAGCAGTTCTTC. This translates into CASSYPEPEQFF.

The chain is built from TRBV3-1 (or the pseudogene TRBV3-2) and TRBJ1-1, with TRBD1 matching 7 bases. CDR1 and CDR2 (germline): LGHDT, YNNKEL (reference sequence). CDR3 size: 14 residues. The V gene end was trimmed by 5 bases and the J gene end by 4 bases; junction bases not matched to a gene: 7. The CDR3 DNA reads as TGTGCCAGCAGCAAAAGACAGGGTTCCACTGAAGCTTTCTTT. Translation gives CASSKRQGSTEAFF.

A few counts support this clone. V usage is TRBV3-1 (or the pseudogene TRBV3-2) and J usage is TRBJ1-2, with D perhaps TRBD1 (5 bases). The germline V gene has CDR1 LGHDT and CDR2 YNNKEL (reference sequence). This CDR3 spans 12 amino acids. V shed 6 bases and J shed 0 bases, with 5 bases lying between them. The CDR3 DNA sequence: TGTGCCAGCAGAGGGGCTAACTATGGCTACACCTTC. Translation gives CASRGANYGYTF.

The chain combines TRBV7-9 with TRBJ2-7; D unresolved. This CDR3 comprises 11 residues. The V end was cut by 5 bases, the J end by 9 bases, with 11 bases between. Germline V gene data show CDR1 as SEHNR and CDR2 as FQNEAQ (reference sequence). The CDR3 loop reads CASSGFQGQYF. The CDR3, as DNA: TGTGCCAGCAGCGGTTTTCAAGGGCAGTACTTC.

The V gene is TRBV24-1, the J gene TRBJ1-2; 11 positions match TRBD1. J lost 8 bases, V lost 4 bases, and 5 bases had no gene match. Looked up from germline, CDR1 is KGHDR and CDR2 is SFDVKD. The length of the CDR3 is 14 residues. CDR3 bases: TGTGCCACCAGTGACCGGGACAGGGGGAGCGGCTACACCTTC. Translating it yields CATSDRDRGSGYTF.

J is TRBJ1-1 and V is TRBV2; weak D call: TRBD1 (6 bases). V lost 5 bases, J lost 5 bases, and 15 bases lay in between. The CDR3 is made up of 14 amino acids. Per the germline V gene, CDR1 is SNHLY and CDR2 is FYNNEI. The CDR3 nucleotides are TGTGCCAGCAGTAAGGGACAAGGGCGGACTGAAGCTTTCTTT. Its protein product is CASSKGQGRTEAFF.

This rearrangement joins TRBV4-1 to TRBJ2-2, with D perhaps being TRBD1 or TRBD2 (6 bases each). Trimming took 1 base from V and 7 from J, leaving 10 bases between them. Germline lookup yields CDR1 MGHRA and CDR2 YSYEKL. The CDR3 covers 14 residues. The CDR3 region is CASSQVGGGGELFF. The CDR3 coding sequence is TGCGCCAGCAGCCAAGTAGGAGGGGGCGGGGAGCTGTTTTTT.

The V call is TRBV10-2, the J call TRBJ1-1; D is possibly TRBD1 (5 bases). Trimming took off 3 bases at V and 0 bases at J, with 11 bases between the two ends. The CDR3 totals 15 residues. Germline V gene lookup returns CDR1 WSHSY and CDR2 SAAADI. CDR3 nucleotide sequence: TGCGCCAGCAGTGAACCCGGGACGATGAACACTGAAGCTTTCTTT. Amino acid sequence: CASSEPGTMNTEAFF.

The chain uses TRBV11-2 and TRBJ2-2, with D unresolved. The CDR3 runs 15 residues. Germline V gene lookup returns CDR1 SGHAT and CDR2 FQNNGV. V was pared by 6 bases and J by 5 bases, with 16 bases between. Here the CDR3 DNA reads TGTGCCAGCAGTCCAACTCGACCGGGTACCGGGGAGCTGTTTTTT. Translated: CASSPTRPGTGELFF.

The chain is built from TRBV24-1 and TRBJ2-1, with 12 bases that match TRBD1. The CDR3 length is 15 residues. In germline, CDR1 is KGHDR, CDR2 SFDVKD. Trimming removed 5 bases from V and 5 bases from J; junction bases left unmatched: 3. As DNA, the CDR3 is TGTGCCACCAGTGTGGGGACAGGGGGCAACAATGAGCAGTTCTTC. Its translation is CATSVGTGGNNEQFF.

The chain joins TRBV28 to TRBJ2-1; the D gene is possibly TRBD2 (6 bases). V lost 4 bases to trimming and J lost 0 bases, with 10 bases between them. The germline gives CDR1 MDHEN, CDR2 SYDVKM. This CDR3 is built from 15 residues. The CDR3 protein is CASSSRGSSYNEQFF. CDR3 bases: TGTGCCAGCAGTTCACGGGGGAGCTCCTACAATGAGCAGTTCTTC.

The chain links TRBV2 to TRBJ1-4; 7 bases line up with TRBD1. The CDR3 sequence is 12 residues long. The ends lost 7 bases at V and 8 bases at J; junction bases unmatched: 4. Germline-derived CDR1 and CDR2 are SNHLY and FYNNEI. The CDR3 bases are TGTGCCAGCAACAGGGGAAGCGAAAAACTGTTTTTT. Its translation is CASNRGSEKLFF.

The V and J genes are TRBV5-1 and TRBJ2-1, with 8 bases aligning to TRBD1. The CDR3 length is 13 residues. With 6 bases clipped from V and 6 bases from J, the junction kept 5 bases outside the gene matches. Germline CDR1 is SGHRS and CDR2 is YFSETQ. In nucleotides, the CDR3 is TGCGCCAGCACCCTCGGACAGGGCAATGAGCAGTTCTTC. This gives the protein CASTLGQGNEQFF.

The chain links TRBV7-6 to TRBJ2-2; a possible D gene is TRBD1 (6 bases). The germline V gene has CDR1 SGHVS and CDR2 FNYEAQ. V lost 3 bases and J 7 bases, leaving 15 bases between the germline ends. This CDR3 has 15 amino acids. The CDR3 DNA reads as TGTGCCAGCAGCTTCAACAGGGTGTCCGGCGGGGAGCTGTTTTTT. Translating gives CASSFNRVSGGELFF.

The count of this clone is one. This rearrangement joins TRBV4-1 to TRBJ1-5; D may be TRBD1 (5 bases). The V end was cut by 0 bases, the J end by 2 bases, with 11 bases between. The CDR3 spans 16 residues. Germline lookup yields CDR1 MGHRA and CDR2 YSYEKL. CDR3: CASSQDDSLGNQPQHF. The CDR3 DNA is TGCGCCAGCAGCCAAGACGACAGCCTAGGCAATCAGCCCCAGCATTTT.

V and J are TRBV5-6 and TRBJ2-7; 10 bases map to TRBD2. This CDR3 comprises 14 residues. Trimming at V came to 4 bases and at J to 3 bases, leaving 4 bases not matched to a gene. From germline, CDR1 is SGHDT and CDR2 YYEEEE. CDR3 loop: CASSQAGGFYEQYF. DNA of the CDR3: TGTGCCAGCAGCCAAGCGGGGGGGTTCTACGAGCAGTACTTC.

The chain has TRBV24-1 and TRBJ1-5, with D maybe TRBD1 (5 bases). CDR3 length: 12 amino acids. Trimming pared 9 bases from V and 8 bases from J, leaving 13 bases between. CDR1 and CDR2 from the germline V gene are KGHDR and SFDVKD. The CDR3 nucleotides are TGTGCCACCGGTCAGGGTTATGAGCCCCAGCATTTT. Protein sequence: CATGQGYEPQHF.

CDR3 bases: TGTGCCAGCAGCTGGGGACCGAGTGTAGTCAATGAGCAGTTCTTC. Its protein product is CASSWGPSVVNEQFF. The J gene is TRBJ2-1, the V gene TRBV11-2, with D possibly being TRBD1 or TRBD2 (5 bases each). V lost 4 bases to trimming and J lost 6 bases, with 16 bases between them. Germline V CDR1 and CDR2: SGHAT, FQNNGV. This CDR3 is built from 15 residues.

The chain links TRBV5-1 to TRBJ1-1; D gene unclear. This CDR3 has 15 amino acids. The V end was cut by 0 bases, the J end by 5 bases, with 14 bases between. Per the germline V gene, CDR1 is SGHRS and CDR2 is YFSETQ. The CDR3 here is CASSLDTGLGTEAFF. CDR3 nucleotide sequence: TGCGCCAGCAGCTTGGATACGGGCTTGGGGACTGAAGCTTTCTTT.